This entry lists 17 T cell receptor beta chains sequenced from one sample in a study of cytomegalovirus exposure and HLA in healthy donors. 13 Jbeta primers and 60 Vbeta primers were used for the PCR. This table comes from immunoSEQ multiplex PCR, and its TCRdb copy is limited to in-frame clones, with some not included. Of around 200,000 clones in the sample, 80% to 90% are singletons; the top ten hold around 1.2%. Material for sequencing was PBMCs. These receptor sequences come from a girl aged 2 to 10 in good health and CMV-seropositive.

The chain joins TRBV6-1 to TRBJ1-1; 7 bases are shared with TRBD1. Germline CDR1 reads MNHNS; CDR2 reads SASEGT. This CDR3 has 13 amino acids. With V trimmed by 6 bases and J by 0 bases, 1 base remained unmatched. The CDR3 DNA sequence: TGTGCCAGCAGGCAGGGGGTGAACACTGAAGCTTTCTTT. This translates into CASRQGVNTEAFF.

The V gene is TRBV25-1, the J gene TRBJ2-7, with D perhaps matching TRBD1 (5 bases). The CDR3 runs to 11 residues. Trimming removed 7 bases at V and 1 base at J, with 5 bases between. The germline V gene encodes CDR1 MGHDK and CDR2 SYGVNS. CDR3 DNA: TGTGCCAGCACAGGGTCCTACGAGCAGTACTTC. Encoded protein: CASTGSYEQYF.

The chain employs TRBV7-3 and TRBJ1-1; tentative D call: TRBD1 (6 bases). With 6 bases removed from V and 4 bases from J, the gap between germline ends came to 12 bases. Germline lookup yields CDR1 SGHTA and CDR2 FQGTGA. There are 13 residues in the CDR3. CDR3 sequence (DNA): TGTGCCAGCAGGGAAACAGGGACCACTGAAGCTTTCTTT. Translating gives CASRETGTTEAFF.

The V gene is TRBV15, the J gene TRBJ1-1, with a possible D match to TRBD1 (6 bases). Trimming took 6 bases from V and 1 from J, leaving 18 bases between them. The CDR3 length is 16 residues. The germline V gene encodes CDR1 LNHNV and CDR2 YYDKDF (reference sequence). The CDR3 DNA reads TGTGCCACCAGACGAGCCACCGGACAGAAGAACACTGAAGCTTTCTTT. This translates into CATRRATGQKNTEAFF.

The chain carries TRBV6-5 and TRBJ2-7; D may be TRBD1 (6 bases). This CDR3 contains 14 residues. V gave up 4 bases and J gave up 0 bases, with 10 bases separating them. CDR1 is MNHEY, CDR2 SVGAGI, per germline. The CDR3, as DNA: TGTGCCAGCAGTTCCGGGACATACTCCTACGAGCAGTACTTC. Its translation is CASSSGTYSYEQYF.

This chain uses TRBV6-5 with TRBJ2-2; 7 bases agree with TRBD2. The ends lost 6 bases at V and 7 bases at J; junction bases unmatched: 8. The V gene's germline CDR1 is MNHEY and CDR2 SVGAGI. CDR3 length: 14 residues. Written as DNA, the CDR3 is TGTGCCAGCAGGACCGGGAGGTTTATCGGGGAGCTGTTTTTT. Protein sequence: CASRTGRFIGELFF.

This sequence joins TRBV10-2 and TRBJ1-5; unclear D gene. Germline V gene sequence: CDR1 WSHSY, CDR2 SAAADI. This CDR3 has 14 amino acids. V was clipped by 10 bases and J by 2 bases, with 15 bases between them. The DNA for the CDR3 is TGCGCCACATCGGGATCCCGAGGCAATCAGCCCCAGCATTTT. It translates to CATSGSRGNQPQHF.

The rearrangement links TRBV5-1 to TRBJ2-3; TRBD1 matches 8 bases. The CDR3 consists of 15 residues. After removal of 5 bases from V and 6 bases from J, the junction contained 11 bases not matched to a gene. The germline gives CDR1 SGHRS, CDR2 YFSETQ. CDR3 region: CASRAGQGVLDTQYF. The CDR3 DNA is TGCGCCAGCAGGGCTGGACAGGGCGTTTTGGATACGCAGTATTTT.

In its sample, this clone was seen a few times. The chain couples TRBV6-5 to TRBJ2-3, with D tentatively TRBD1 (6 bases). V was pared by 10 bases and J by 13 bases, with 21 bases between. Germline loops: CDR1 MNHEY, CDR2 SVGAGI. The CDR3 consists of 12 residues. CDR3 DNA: TGTGCCACACTGGAAGGGACCGGACAGAAGTATTTT. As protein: CATLEGTGQKYF.

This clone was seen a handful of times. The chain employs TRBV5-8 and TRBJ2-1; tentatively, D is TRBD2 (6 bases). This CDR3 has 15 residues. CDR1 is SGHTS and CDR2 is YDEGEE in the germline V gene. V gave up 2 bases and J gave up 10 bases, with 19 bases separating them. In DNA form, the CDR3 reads TGTGCCAGCAGCTTCATCTGGCGGGGATTAGGGGAGCAGTTCTTC. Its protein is CASSFIWRGLGEQFF.

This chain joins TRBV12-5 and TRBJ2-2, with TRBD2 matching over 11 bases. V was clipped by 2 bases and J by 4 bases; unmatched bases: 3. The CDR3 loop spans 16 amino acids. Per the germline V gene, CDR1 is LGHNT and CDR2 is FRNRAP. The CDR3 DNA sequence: TGTGCTAGTGGTTTGTTGCTAGCGGGAGGCACCGGGGAGCTGTTTTTT. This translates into CASGLLLAGGTGELFF.

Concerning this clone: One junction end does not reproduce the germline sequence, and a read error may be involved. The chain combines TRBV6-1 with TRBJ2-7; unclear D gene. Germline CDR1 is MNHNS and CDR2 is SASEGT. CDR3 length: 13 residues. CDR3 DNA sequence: TGTGCCAGCAGTGAGAGCCGTCATTTGCGTCAAGACTTC. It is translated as CASSESRHLRQDF.

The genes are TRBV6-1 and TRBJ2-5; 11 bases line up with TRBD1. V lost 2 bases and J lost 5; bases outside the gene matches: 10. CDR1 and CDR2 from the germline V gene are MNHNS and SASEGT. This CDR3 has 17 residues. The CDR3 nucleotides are TGTGCCAGCAGTGAAAGGTCGGGACAGGGGGGTGGTGAGACCCAGTACTTC. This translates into CASSERSGQGGGETQYF.

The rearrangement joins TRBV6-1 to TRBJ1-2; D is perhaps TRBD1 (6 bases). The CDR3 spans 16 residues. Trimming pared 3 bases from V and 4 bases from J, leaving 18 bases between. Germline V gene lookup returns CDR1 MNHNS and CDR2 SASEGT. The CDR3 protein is CASSELSDSRSYGYTF. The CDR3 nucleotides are TGTGCCAGCAGTGAGTTGTCGGACAGCAGGTCCTATGGCTACACCTTC.

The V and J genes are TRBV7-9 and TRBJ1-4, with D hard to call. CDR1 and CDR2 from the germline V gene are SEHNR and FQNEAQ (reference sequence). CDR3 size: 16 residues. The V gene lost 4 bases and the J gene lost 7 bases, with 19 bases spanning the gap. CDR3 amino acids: CASSSSRHSTLEKLFF. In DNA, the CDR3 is TGTGCCAGCAGCTCCTCAAGACATTCGACGCTTGAAAAACTGTTTTTT.

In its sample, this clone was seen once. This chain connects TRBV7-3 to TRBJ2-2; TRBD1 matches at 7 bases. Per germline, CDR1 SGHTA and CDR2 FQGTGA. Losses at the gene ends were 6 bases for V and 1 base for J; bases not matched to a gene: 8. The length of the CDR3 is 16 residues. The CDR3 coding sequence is TGTGCCAGCAGTCCCTCCGGGACAGTGAACACCGGGGAGCTGTTTTTT. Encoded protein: CASSPSGTVNTGELFF.

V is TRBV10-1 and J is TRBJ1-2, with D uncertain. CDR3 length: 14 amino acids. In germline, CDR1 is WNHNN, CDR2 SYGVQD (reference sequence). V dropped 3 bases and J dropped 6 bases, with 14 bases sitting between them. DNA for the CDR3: TGCGCCAGCAGTGATCCGCACAGTCCTAATGGCTACACCTTC. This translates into CASSDPHSPNGYTF.